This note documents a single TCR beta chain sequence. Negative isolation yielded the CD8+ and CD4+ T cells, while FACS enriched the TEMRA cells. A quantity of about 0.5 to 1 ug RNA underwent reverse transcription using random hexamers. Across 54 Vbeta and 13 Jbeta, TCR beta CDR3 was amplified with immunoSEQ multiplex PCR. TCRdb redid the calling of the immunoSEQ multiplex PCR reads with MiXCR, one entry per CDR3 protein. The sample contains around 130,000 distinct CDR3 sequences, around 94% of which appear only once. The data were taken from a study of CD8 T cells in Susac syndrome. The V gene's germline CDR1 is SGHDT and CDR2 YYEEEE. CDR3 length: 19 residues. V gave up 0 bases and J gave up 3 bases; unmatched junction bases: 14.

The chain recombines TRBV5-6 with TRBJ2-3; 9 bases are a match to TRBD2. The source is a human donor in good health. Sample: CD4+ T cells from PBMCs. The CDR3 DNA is TGTGCCAGCAGCTTGGCCTCCCTTAGCGGGAGCAAACGTACAGATACGCAGTATTTT. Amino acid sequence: CASSLASLSGSKRTDTQYF.